The entry that follows covers one T cell receptor (beta chain) sequence. The entry originates in a study of monozygotic twins with inflammatory bowel disease. TCRdb processed the 5' RACE reads again and assigns one entry to each CDR3 protein, with no DNA. This listing includes about 330,000 distinct CDR3 sequences. The germline gives CDR1 MNHNS, CDR2 SASEGT. This CDR3 has 15 residues. The source of this sequence is a human donor with ulcerative colitis or Crohn's disease, or a healthy co-twin of an affected twin (not recorded which). The J gene is TRBJ1-1, the V gene TRBV6-1. Sequenced: blood. The CDR3 region is CASQERAAMNTEAFF.